Listed below are T cell receptor beta chains from one sample, sequenced in a study of T cells after yellow fever vaccination. TCRdb analysed the 5' RACE reads with MiXCR anew, one entry per CDR3 protein. The sample yields a few hundred thousand distinct CDR3 sequences, approximately 3% seen once. The material sequenced was CD4+ T cells sorted from PBMCs, taken 10 days after the yellow fever booster vaccination. These receptors were obtained from a man younger than 35 who received the YFV17D yellow fever vaccine. Both conserved end residues are part of each CDR3. Each record gives: V gene, D gene, CDR3 length, clone size, J gene, CDR3 DNA, CDR3 protein. The D gene is left open where the match is weak. Not all rows give a size; the values are once, few, many and, for expanded clones, a class.

TRBV5-4	NA	14	few	TRBJ2-5	TGTGCCAGCAGATACGGACGGACCCAAGAGACCCAGTACTTC	CASRYGRTQETQYF
TRBV10-3	TRBD1	14	NA	TRBJ1-6	TGTGCCATCAGGGGGACAGCGAATAATTCACCCCTCCACTTT	CAIRGTANNSPLHF
TRBV20-1	NA	12	many	TRBJ2-5	TGCAGTGCTAGAGCCCAGCAAGAGACCCAGTACTTC	CSARAQQETQYF
TRBV6-6	TRBD1	14	many	TRBJ1-6	TGTGCCAGCAGGCAAACAGGGGGTCGGTCACCCCTCCACTTT	CASRQTGGRSPLHF
TRBV5-1	NA	13	many	TRBJ2-2	TGCGCCAGCACCGGTAATCATCCCGGGGAGCTGTTTTTT	CASTGNHPGELFF
TRBV28	TRBD1	16	NA	TRBJ1-6	TGTGCCAGCAGTTCAGACAGGGGCTGGGGAAGTTCACCCCTCCACTTT	CASSSDRGWGSSPLHF
TRBV7-9	NA	14	few	TRBJ1-5	TGTGCCAGCAGCCCAAGTGGGGTCGATCAGCCCCAGCATTTT	CASSPSGVDQPQHF
TRBV18	NA	15	many	TRBJ2-1	TGTGCCAGCTCGACCGGGACTTCCCCCTACAATGAGCAGTTCTTC	CASSTGTSPYNEQFF
TRBV7-6	NA	14	many	TRBJ1-3	TGTGCCAGCAGCTTGAGGGGAGCTGGAAACACCATATATTTT	CASSLRGAGNTIYF
TRBV29-1	NA	14	NA	TRBJ1-5	TGCAGCGTTGTGGGACCCGATAGCAATCAGCCCCAGCATTTT	CSVVGPDSNQPQHF
TRBV9	NA	13	many	TRBJ2-5	TGTGCCAGCAGCGTAGAGCCCCGCGAGACCCAGTACTTC	CASSVEPRETQYF
TRBV6-6	NA	12	NA	TRBJ2-1	TGTGCCACCACAGTAAGGGACAATGAGCAGTTCTTC	CATTVRDNEQFF
TRBV6-6	NA	14	many	TRBJ1-3	TGTGCCAGTCACACCACAGGCTCTGGAAACACCATATATTTT	CASHTTGSGNTIYF
TRBV12-3/TRBV12-4	NA	15	many	TRBJ1-1	TGTGCCAGCAGGAGGGGCGCTTCTCAGAACACTGAAGCTTTCTTT	CASRRGASQNTEAFF
TRBV12-3/TRBV12-4	TRBD1	14	NA	TRBJ1-1	TGTGCCAGCAGTCTAACAGGGGGCGAGACTGAAGCTTTCTTT	CASSLTGGETEAFF
TRBV11-2	TRBD2	20	many	TRBJ2-3	TGTGCCAGCAGCCCTACCCTGGGTCTAGCGGGGTACTCCAGGACAGATACGCAGTATTTT	CASSPTLGLAGYSRTDTQYF